The clone carrying this TCR beta chain was counted a few times. The data are from a study of blood T cell repertoires in COVID-19. Study-level information: From T cells, B-cell-depleted T cells, or PBMCs came the material, which was cDNA or gDNA.

Membership in each cohort depended on participant-reported clinical history. TCRdb's copy holds only in-frame clones and misses some; the assay was immunoSEQ multiplex PCR. The sample shows under 200,000 clones, roughly 87% of them seen only once. The clonotype comes from a woman aged 45-65 years who had recovered from COVID-19. Sequencing used PBMCs or T cells enriched from blood (not recorded which).

The CDR3, as DNA: TGTGCCAGCAGTGAAGTGGCCTTCCGCCACAATGAGCAGTTCTTC. Protein product: CASSEVAFRHNEQFF. The chain uses TRBV2 and TRBJ2-1; D gene ambiguous. The CDR3 runs 15 residues. Trimming cost V 1 base and J 5 bases, with 12 bases left between them. Germline values: CDR1 SNHLY, CDR2 FYNNEI. The full variable domain, with the rest looked up from reference TRBV2 and TRBJ2-1, is EPEVTQTPSHQVTQMGQEVILRCVPISNHLYFYWYRQILGQKVEFLVSFYNNEISEKSEIFDDQFSVERPDGSNFTLKIRSTKLEDSAMYFCASSEVAFRHNEQFFGPGTRLTVL.